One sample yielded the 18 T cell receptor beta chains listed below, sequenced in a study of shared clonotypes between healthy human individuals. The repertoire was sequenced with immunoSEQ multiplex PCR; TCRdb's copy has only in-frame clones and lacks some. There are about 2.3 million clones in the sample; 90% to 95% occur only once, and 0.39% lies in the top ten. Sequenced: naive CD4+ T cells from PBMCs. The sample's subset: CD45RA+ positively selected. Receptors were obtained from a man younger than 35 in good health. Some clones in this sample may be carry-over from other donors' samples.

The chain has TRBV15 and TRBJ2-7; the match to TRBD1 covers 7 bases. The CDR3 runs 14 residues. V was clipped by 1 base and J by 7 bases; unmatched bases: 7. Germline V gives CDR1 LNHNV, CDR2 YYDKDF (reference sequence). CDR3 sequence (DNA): TGTGCCACCAGCAGAGGGGGGACAGTCCTGGAGCAGTACTTC. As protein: CATSRGGTVLEQYF.

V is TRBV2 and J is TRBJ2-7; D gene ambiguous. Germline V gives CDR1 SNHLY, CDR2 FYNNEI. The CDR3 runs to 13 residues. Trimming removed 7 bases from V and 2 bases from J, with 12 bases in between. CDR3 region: CASTQGPPYEQYF. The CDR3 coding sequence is TGTGCCAGCACTCAAGGCCCCCCCTACGAGCAGTACTTC.

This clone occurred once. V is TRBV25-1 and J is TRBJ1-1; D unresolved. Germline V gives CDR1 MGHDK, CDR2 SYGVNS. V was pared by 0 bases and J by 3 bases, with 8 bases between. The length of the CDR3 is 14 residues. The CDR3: CASSEYKGYTEAFF. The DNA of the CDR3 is TGTGCCAGCAGTGAATATAAAGGTTACACTGAAGCTTTCTTT.

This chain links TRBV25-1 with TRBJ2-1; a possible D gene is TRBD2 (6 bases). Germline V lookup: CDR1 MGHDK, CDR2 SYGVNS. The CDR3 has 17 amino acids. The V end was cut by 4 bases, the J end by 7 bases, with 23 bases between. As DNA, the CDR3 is TGTGCCAGCAGTGGAGGGGACTTAGCCAGTAGGTATAATGAGCAGTTCTTC. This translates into CASSGGDLASRYNEQFF.

CDR3 nucleotide sequence: TGTGCCTGGAGTAGAGTTCAGGGCGGTGGGGTAGATACGCAGTATTTT. Protein sequence: CAWSRVQGGGVDTQYF. The rearrangement uses TRBV30 and TRBJ2-3; possible D gene TRBD1, 5 bases. The CDR3 has 16 amino acids. The ends were cut back, 2 bases at V and 5 bases at J, with 20 bases in the middle. The germline gives CDR1 GTSNPN, CDR2 SVGIG (reference sequence).

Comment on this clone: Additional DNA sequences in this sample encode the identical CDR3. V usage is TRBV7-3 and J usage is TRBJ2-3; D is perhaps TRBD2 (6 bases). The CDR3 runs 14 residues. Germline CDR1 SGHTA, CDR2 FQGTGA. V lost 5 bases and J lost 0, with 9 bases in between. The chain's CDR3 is CASSPGLSTDTQYF. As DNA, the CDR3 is TGTGCCAGCAGCCCGGGACTTAGCACAGATACGCAGTATTTT.

CDR3 sequence: CASSLTGEVDYGYTF. For the CDR3, the DNA is TGTGCCAGCAGCTTAACGGGGGAGGTGGACTATGGCTACACCTTC. This sequence joins TRBV7-3 and TRBJ1-2, with D possibly being TRBD1 (5 bases). The CDR3 has 15 amino acids. Germline V lookup: CDR1 SGHTA, CDR2 FQGTGA. Trimming shortened V by 0 bases and J by 3 bases, and 11 bases separated the two germline ends.

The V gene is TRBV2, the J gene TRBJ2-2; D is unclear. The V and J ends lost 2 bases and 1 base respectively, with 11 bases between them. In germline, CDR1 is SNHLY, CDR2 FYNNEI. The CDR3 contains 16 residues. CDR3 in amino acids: CASSESALQNTGELFF. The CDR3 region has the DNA TGTGCCAGCAGTGAATCAGCTCTTCAGAACACCGGGGAGCTGTTTTTT.

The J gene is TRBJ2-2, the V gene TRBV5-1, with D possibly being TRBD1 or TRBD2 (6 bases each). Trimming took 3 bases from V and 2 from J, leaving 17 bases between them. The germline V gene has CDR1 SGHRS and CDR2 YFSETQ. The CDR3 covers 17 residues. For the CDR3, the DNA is TGCGCCAGCAGCTGGGGGCCGGGAGCGCTCAACACCGGGGAGCTGTTTTTT. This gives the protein CASSWGPGALNTGELFF.

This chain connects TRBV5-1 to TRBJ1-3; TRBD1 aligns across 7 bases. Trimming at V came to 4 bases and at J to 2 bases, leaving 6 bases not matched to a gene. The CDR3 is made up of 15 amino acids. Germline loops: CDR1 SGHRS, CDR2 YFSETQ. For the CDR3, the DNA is TGCGCCAGCAGCCGGGACAGCGCCGCTGGAAACACCATATATTTT. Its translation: CASSRDSAAGNTIYF.

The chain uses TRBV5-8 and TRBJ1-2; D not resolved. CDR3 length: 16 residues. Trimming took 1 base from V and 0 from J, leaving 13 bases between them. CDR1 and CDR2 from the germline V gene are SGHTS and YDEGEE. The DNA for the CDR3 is TGTGCCAGCAGCTTGTACACGGCCGTAGCTAACTATGGCTACACCTTC. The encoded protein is CASSLYTAVANYGYTF. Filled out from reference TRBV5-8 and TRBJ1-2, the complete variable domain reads EAGVTQSPTHLIKTRGQQATLRCSPISGHTSVYWYQQALGLGLQFLLWYDEGEERNRGNFPPRFSGRQFPNYSSELNVNALELEDSALYLCASSLYTAVANYGYTFGSGTRLTVV.

CDR3 DNA: TGTGCCAGCAGTTACGACGGGAGGGCCGGGAGTGAGCAGTTCTTC. Protein sequence: CASSYDGRAGSEQFF. This chain links TRBV6-5 with TRBJ2-1, with 8 bases matching TRBD2. Germline V lookup: CDR1 MNHEY, CDR2 SVGAGI. The CDR3 has 15 amino acids. J gave up 9 bases and V 2 bases, and 9 bases lay outside the gene matches.

CDR3 bases: TGTGCCAGCAGTCCCACAGGGTGGAATGGCTACACCTTC. This gives the protein CASSPTGWNGYTF. This chain links TRBV6-1 with TRBJ1-2; D perhaps matches TRBD1 (6 bases). CDR1 is MNHNS and CDR2 is SASEGT in the germline V gene. The V end was cut by 5 bases, the J end by 6 bases, with 13 bases between. The CDR3 runs to 13 residues.

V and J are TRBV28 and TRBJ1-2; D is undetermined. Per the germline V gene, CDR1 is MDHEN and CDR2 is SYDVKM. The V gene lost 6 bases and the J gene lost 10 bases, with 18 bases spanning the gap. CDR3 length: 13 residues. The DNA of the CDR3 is TGTGCCAGCAGCTTCACTCTAGGGCCCGTCTACACCTTC. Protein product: CASSFTLGPVYTF.

In DNA form, the CDR3 reads TGTGCCAGCAGCGTAGGCGCGGGGGCGCAAGAGCAGTACTTC. As protein: CASSVGAGAQEQYF. The chain links TRBV9 to TRBJ2-7, with D possibly being TRBD2 (7 bases). Germline CDR1 reads SGDLS; CDR2 reads YYNGEE. The CDR3 runs 14 residues. Trimming left V 0 bases short and J 7 bases short, with 14 bases between.

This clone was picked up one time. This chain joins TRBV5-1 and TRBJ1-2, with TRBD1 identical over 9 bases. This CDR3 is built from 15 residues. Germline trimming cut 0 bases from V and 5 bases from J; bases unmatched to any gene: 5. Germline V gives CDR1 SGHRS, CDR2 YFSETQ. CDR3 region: CASSLARDRGYGYTF. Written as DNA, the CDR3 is TGCGCCAGCAGCTTGGCCCGCGACAGGGGGTATGGCTACACCTTC.

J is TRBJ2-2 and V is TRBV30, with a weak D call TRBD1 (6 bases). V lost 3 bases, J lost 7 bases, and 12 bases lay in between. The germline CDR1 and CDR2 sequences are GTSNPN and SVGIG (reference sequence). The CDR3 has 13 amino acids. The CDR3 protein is CAWRQGFNGELFF. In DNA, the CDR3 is TGTGCCTGGAGACAGGGTTTTAACGGGGAGCTGTTTTTT.

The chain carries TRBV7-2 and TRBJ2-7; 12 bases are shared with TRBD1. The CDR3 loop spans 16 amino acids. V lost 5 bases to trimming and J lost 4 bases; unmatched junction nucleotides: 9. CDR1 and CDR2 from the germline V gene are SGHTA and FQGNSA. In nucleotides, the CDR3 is TGTGCCAGCAGCCCGATATTGGGACAGGGGGCGTACGAGCAGTACTTC. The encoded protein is CASSPILGQGAYEQYF. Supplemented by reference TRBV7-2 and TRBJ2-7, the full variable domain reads GAGVSQSPSNKVTEKGKDVELRCDPISGHTALYWYRQSLGQGLEFLIYFQGNSAPDKSGLPSDRFSAERTGGSVSTLTIQRTQQEDSAVYLCASSPILGQGAYEQYFGPGTRLTVT.